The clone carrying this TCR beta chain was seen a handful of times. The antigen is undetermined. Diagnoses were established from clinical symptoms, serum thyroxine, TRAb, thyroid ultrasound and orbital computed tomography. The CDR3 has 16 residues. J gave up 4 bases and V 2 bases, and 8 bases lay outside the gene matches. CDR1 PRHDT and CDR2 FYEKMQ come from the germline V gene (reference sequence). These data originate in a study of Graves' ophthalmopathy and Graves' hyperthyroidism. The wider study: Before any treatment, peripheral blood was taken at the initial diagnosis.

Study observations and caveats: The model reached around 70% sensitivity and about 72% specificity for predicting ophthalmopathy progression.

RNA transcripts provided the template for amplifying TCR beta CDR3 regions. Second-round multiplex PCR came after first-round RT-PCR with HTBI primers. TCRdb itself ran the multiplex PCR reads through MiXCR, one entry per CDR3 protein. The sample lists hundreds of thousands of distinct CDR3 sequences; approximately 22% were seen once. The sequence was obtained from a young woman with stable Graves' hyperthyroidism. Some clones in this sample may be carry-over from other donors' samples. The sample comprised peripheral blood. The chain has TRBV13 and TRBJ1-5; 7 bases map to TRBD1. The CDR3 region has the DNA TGTGCCAGCAGCTTACGTAGGGGGCAGGGTAATCAGCCCCAGCATTTT. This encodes CASSLRRGQGNQPQHF.